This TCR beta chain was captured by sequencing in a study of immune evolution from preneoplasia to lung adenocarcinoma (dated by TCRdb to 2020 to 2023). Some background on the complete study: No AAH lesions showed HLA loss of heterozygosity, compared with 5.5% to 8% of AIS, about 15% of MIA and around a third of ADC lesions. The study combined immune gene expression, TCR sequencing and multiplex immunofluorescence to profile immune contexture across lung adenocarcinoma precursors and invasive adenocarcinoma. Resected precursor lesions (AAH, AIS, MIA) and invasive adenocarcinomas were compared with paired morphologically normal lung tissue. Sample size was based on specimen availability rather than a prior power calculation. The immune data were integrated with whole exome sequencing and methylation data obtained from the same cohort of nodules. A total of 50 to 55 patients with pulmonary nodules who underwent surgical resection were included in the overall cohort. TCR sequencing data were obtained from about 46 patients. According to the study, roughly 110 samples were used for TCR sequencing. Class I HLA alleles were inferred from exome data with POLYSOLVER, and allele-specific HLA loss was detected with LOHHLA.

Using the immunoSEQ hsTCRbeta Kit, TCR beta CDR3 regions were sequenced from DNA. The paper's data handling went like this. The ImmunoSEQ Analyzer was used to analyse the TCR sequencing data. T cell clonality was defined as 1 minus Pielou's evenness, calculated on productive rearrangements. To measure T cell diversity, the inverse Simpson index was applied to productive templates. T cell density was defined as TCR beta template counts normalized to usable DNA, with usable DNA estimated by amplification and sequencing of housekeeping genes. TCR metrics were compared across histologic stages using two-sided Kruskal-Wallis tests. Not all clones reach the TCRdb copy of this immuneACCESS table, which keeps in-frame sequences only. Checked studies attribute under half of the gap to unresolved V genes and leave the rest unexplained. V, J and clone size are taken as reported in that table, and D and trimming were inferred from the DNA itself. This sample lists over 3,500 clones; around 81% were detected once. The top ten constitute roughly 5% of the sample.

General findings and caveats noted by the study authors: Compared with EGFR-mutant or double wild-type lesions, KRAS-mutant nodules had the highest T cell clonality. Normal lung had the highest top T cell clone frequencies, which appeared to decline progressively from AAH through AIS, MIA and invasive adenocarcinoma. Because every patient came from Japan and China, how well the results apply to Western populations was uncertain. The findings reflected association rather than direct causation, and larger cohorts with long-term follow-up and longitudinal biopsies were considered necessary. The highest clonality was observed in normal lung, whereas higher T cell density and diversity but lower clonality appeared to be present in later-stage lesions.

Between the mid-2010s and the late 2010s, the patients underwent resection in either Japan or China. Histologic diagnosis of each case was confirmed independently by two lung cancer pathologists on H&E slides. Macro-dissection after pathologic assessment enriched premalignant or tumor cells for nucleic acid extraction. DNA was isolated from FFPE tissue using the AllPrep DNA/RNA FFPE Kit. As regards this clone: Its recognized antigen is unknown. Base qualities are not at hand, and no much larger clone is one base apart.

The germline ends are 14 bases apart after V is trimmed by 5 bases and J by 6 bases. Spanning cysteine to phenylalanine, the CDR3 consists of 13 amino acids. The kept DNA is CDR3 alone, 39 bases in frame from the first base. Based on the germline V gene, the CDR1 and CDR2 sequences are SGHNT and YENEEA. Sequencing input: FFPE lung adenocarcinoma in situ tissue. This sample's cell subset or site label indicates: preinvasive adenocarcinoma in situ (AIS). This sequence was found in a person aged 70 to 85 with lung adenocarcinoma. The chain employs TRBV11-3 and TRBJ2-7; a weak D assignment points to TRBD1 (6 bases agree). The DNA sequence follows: TGTGCCAGCAGCCCAAGGCCAGGGGCCGAGCAGTACTTC. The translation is CASSPRPGAEQYF.